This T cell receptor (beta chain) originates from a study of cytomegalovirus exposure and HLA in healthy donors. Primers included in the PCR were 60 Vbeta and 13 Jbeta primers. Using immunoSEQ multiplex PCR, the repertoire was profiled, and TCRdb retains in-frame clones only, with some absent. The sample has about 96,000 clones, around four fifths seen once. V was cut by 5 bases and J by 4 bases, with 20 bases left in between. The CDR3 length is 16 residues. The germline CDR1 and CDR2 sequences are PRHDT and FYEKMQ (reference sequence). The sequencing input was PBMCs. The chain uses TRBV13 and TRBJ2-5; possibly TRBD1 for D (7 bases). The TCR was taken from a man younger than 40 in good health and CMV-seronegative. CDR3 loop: CASSALLQGRGETQYF. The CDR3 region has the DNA TGTGCCAGCAGCGCACTCCTACAGGGGCGGGGAGAGACCCAGTACTTC.